This T cell receptor (beta chain) came from a study of B cell selection in AIRE deficiency. Regulatory T cells were sorted as CD4+CD25hiCD127low/negative. A note on this clone: The antigen is undetermined.

Study-wide findings and caveats: About 30.6% of healthy-shared Treg TCRbeta sequences appeared in patient Tconv cells. CDR3s were shorter in shared Treg sequences, reflecting few non-templated nucleotide insertions. Patient Tconv and Treg cells showed healthy-like TCRBV usage, CDR3 length, diversity. Only around a tenth of more than 3,000 shared Treg sequences were patient-specific; about 33% healthy-specific.

Produced via immunoSEQ multiplex PCR; TCRdb's table is partial and in-frame only. The data contain 20,000 to 30,000 clones, over 80% of them singletons. V gave up 4 bases and J gave up 6 bases; unmatched junction bases: 11. The germline V gene has CDR1 ENHRY and CDR2 SYGVKD. CDR3 length equals 15 residues. Material: CD4+CD25+ Tregs sorted from PBMCs. This receptor was taken from a human donor in good health. The chain carries TRBV10-3 and TRBJ1-2; 7 bases match TRBD1. The CDR3 protein is CAISGTGGSWDGYTF. CDR3 nucleotide sequence: TGTGCCATCAGTGGGACAGGTGGTAGTTGGGATGGCTACACCTTC.